A single sample gave rise to the 20 T cell receptor beta chains below, sequenced in a study of blood T cell repertoires in COVID-19. Repertoires were generated with immunoSEQ multiplex PCR, while TCRdb's copy carries only in-frame clones and drops some. The table shows just over 650,000 clones, with 75% to 90% occurring only once. The sample consisted of peripheral blood. These receptors were obtained from a woman younger than 30 with acute or convalescent COVID-19.

The chain couples TRBV5-1 to TRBJ2-3; 7 positions match TRBD2. The V segment lost 3 bases and the J segment 2 bases; nucleotides outside the gene matches: 9. Germline CDR1 reads SGHRS; CDR2 reads YFSETQ. This CDR3 region has 16 residues. DNA of the CDR3: TGCGCCAGCAGCTCCCAACTAGCGCCGAACACAGATACGCAGTATTTT. It is translated as CASSSQLAPNTDTQYF. Looking up the rest from reference TRBV5-1 and TRBJ2-3 gives the full variable domain: KAGVTQTPRYLIKTRGQQVTLSCSPISGHRSVSWYQQTPGQGLQFLFEYFSETQRNKGNFPGRFSGRQFSNSRSEMNVSTLELGDSALYLCASSSQLAPNTDTQYFGPGTRLTVL.

Details on this clone: Other DNA sequences in this sample translate to the same CDR3. This chain connects TRBV12-3 or TRBV12-4 to TRBJ2-5; 8 positions agree with TRBD2. The J segment lost 4 bases and the V segment lost 2 bases, leaving 0 bases of the junction unmatched. The CDR3 consists of 13 residues. The CDR3 loop is CASSLSGGETQYF. The DNA of the CDR3 is TGTGCCAGCAGTTTAAGCGGGGGAGAGACCCAGTACTTC.

CDR3 region: CASSRSQGTGYEQYF. The DNA of the CDR3 is TGTGCCAGCAGCCGATCTCAGGGTACCGGTTACGAGCAGTACTTC. The chain is built from TRBV14 and TRBJ2-7; a weak D match, TRBD1 (5 bases). This CDR3 is built from 15 residues. Germline V gives CDR1 SGHDN, CDR2 FVKESK. Trimming stripped 4 bases from V and 4 bases from J, with 17 bases between. Combining the CDR3 with reference TRBV14 and TRBJ2-7 gives the whole variable domain EAGVTQFPSHSVIEKGQTVTLRCDPISGHDNLYWYRRVMGKEIKFLLHFVKESKQDESGMPNNRFLAERTGGTYSTLKVQPAELEDSGVYFCASSRSQGTGYEQYFGPGTRLTVT.

The chain joins TRBV29-1 to TRBJ1-4, with D hard to call. Germline CDR1 SQVTM, CDR2 ANQGSEA. The V gene lost 5 bases and the J gene lost 7 bases, with 8 bases spanning the gap. The CDR3 has 11 residues. The CDR3 reads CSVLEGEKLFF. The CDR3 nucleotides read TGCAGCGTTTTAGAGGGTGAAAAACTGTTTTTT.

V and J are TRBV28 and TRBJ1-1, with 7 bases aligning to TRBD1. V shed 8 bases and J 2 bases; nucleotides not matched to a gene: 11. Per the germline V gene, CDR1 is MDHEN and CDR2 is SYDVKM. The CDR3 loop spans 15 amino acids. The CDR3 sequence is CASLTGTAGNTEAFF. The CDR3 DNA reads TGTGCCAGCCTTACCGGGACAGCTGGAAACACTGAAGCTTTCTTT. The full variable domain, rest sourced from reference TRBV28 and TRBJ1-1, is DVKVTQSSRYLVKRTGEKVFLECVQDMDHENMFWYRQDPGLGLRLIYFSYDVKMKEKGDIPEGYSVSREKKERFSLILESASTNQTSMYLCASLTGTAGNTEAFFGQGTRLTVV.

J is TRBJ2-1 and V is TRBV24-1, with D unresolved. V lost 7 bases and J 2 bases, leaving 8 bases between the germline ends. In germline, CDR1 is KGHDR, CDR2 SFDVKD. The CDR3 has 13 residues. CDR3 nucleotide sequence: TGTGCCACCAGCCGGTCCACCTACAATGAGCAGTTCTTC. Residues: CATSRSTYNEQFF.

The chain is built from TRBV5-1 and TRBJ2-3; 9 bases fit TRBD2. V was pared by 3 bases and J by 0 bases, with 2 bases of the junction left unmatched. Germline lookup yields CDR1 SGHRS and CDR2 YFSETQ. The CDR3 covers 15 residues. As DNA, the CDR3 is TGCGCCAGCAGCTCTAGCGGGGTGAGCACAGATACGCAGTATTTT. This sequence encodes CASSSSGVSTDTQYF.

This clone was observed a single time. J is TRBJ1-1 and V is TRBV7-2; possible D gene TRBD1, 6 bases. Germline loops: CDR1 SGHTA, CDR2 FQGNSA. V lost 1 base and J lost 0, with 18 bases in between. The CDR3 spans 18 residues. The DNA for the CDR3 is TGTGCCAGCAGCTTAGTTGCGGGAGGGGGGATCATGAACACTGAAGCTTTCTTT. Residues: CASSLVAGGGIMNTEAFF. Using reference TRBV7-2 and TRBJ1-1 for the parts outside the CDR3, the full variable domain is GAGVSQSPSNKVTEKGKDVELRCDPISGHTALYWYRQSLGQGLEFLIYFQGNSAPDKSGLPSDRFSAERTGGSVSTLTIQRTQQEDSAVYLCASSLVAGGGIMNTEAFFGQGTRLTVV.

The gene calls are TRBV2 and TRBJ1-3; D unclear. The CDR3 length is 17 residues. Germline CDR1 and CDR2: SNHLY and FYNNEI. The ends were cut back, 6 bases at V and 4 bases at J, with 22 bases in the middle. The CDR3 sequence: CASRATRGGNLGNTIYF. The CDR3 nucleotides are TGTGCCAGCAGGGCTACCCGTGGCGGGAACCTAGGAAACACCATATATTTT. Full variable domain (rest looked up from reference TRBV2 and TRBJ1-3): EPEVTQTPSHQVTQMGQEVILRCVPISNHLYFYWYRQILGQKVEFLVSFYNNEISEKSEIFDDQFSVERPDGSNFTLKIRSTKLEDSAMYFCASRATRGGNLGNTIYFGEGSWLTVV.

J is TRBJ2-1 and V is TRBV19; D possibly corresponds to TRBD2 (5 bases). The V gene's germline CDR1 is LNHDA and CDR2 SQIVND (reference sequence). The CDR3 runs to 15 residues. V lost 5 bases, J lost 3 bases, and 14 bases lay in between. CDR3 sequence: CASSRTAGSYNEQFF. For the CDR3, the DNA is TGTGCCAGTAGTCGGACTGCCGGAAGCTACAATGAGCAGTTCTTC.

This clone showed up just once. The V gene is TRBV2, the J gene TRBJ1-5; D perhaps matches TRBD1 (5 bases). The CDR3 runs to 14 residues. Germline V gene data show CDR1 as SNHLY and CDR2 as FYNNEI. V was clipped by 6 bases and J by 2 bases, with 11 bases between them. The CDR3 DNA is TGTGCCAGCAGCTCAACAGGCGGCAATCAGCCCCAGCATTTT. This gives the protein CASSSTGGNQPQHF.

The J gene is TRBJ2-7, the V gene TRBV6-5, with D tentatively TRBD1 (5 bases). Trimming took 6 bases from V and 2 from J, leaving 11 bases between them. Germline V CDR1 and CDR2: MNHEY, SVGAGI. The length of the CDR3 is 13 residues. In nucleotides, the CDR3 is TGTGCCAGCAGCGGTCCAGGGACCTACGAGCAGTACTTC. The encoded protein is CASSGPGTYEQYF.

V is TRBV19 and J is TRBJ1-4, with a tentative D call TRBD1 (6 bases). V was cut by 9 bases and J by 8 bases, with 22 bases left in between. The germline V gene encodes CDR1 LNHDA and CDR2 SQIVND (reference sequence). The CDR3 consists of 15 residues. CDR3 sequence reads: CASTREQGRKEKLFF. CDR3 coding DNA: TGTGCCAGCACTCGGGAACAGGGTCGAAAGGAAAAACTGTTTTTT.

The rearrangement uses TRBV30 and TRBJ1-2; 7 bases map to TRBD1. The CDR3 loop spans 15 amino acids. V lost 5 bases to trimming and J lost 1 base; unmatched junction nucleotides: 10. Germline lookup yields CDR1 GTSNPN and CDR2 SVGIG (reference sequence). This chain's CDR3 is CAWVRQGGDNYGYTF. As DNA, the CDR3 is TGTGCCTGGGTTCGACAGGGCGGTGATAACTATGGCTACACCTTC.

J is TRBJ2-3 and V is TRBV7-3; 12 bases match TRBD2. V lost 4 bases to trimming and J lost 4 bases; unmatched junction nucleotides: 3. The CDR3 loop spans 15 amino acids. Looked up from germline, CDR1 is SGHTA and CDR2 is FQGTGA. CDR3 nucleotide sequence: TGTGCCAGCAGCTCGGGACTAGCGGGCGCAGATACGCAGTATTTT. Protein sequence: CASSSGLAGADTQYF.

The chain links TRBV6-5 to TRBJ2-1; 12 positions agree with TRBD2. Germline CDR1 is MNHEY and CDR2 is SVGAGI. Unmatched junction bases numbered 8, after V lost 4 bases and J lost 7 bases. This CDR3 is built from 16 residues. The CDR3 reads CASSFSLAGGQNEQFF. In nucleotides, the CDR3 is TGTGCCAGCAGTTTTAGTCTAGCGGGGGGGCAAAATGAGCAGTTCTTC.

The chain uses TRBV10-3 and TRBJ1-3; D possibly corresponds to TRBD1 (5 bases). The germline CDR1 and CDR2 sequences are ENHRY and SYGVKD. This CDR3 contains 16 residues. Trimming left V 1 base short and J 2 bases short, with 12 bases between. The CDR3 reads CAISEWDLGAGNTIYF. The CDR3 bases are TGTGCCATCAGTGAGTGGGACTTGGGGGCTGGAAACACCATATATTTT.

The V and J genes are TRBV6-5 and TRBJ1-3, with D possibly TRBD1 on 5 matching bases. CDR1 MNHEY and CDR2 SVGAGI come from the germline V gene. Trimming left V 2 bases short and J 0 bases short, with 11 bases between. The CDR3 totals 16 residues. This chain's CDR3 is CASSYTPGGSGNTIYF. The CDR3 coding sequence is TGTGCCAGCAGTTACACCCCGGGGGGCTCTGGAAACACCATATATTTT.

To note about this clone: Other nucleotide sequences from this sample produce the same CDR3. The V gene is TRBV6-5, the J gene TRBJ1-1; possibly TRBD1 for D (5 bases). CDR3 length: 15 residues. Germline CDR1 is MNHEY and CDR2 is SVGAGI. Trimming removed 0 bases at V and 5 bases at J, with 13 bases between. As DNA, the CDR3 is TGTGCCAGCAGTTACTCTCGCCGGGGGAATACTGAAGCTTTCTTT. This encodes CASSYSRRGNTEAFF.

The chain has TRBV25-1 and TRBJ1-5; 9 nucleotides agree with TRBD1. Germline V gene lookup returns CDR1 MGHDK and CDR2 SYGVNS. The CDR3 is 14 residues long. V gave up 8 bases and J gave up 4 bases; unmatched junction bases: 6. In nucleotides, the CDR3 is TGTGCCAGCTCGGACAGGGGCGGGAATCAGCCCCAGCATTTT. Residues: CASSDRGGNQPQHF. Together with reference TRBV25-1 and TRBJ1-5, the CDR3 gives the full variable domain: EADIYQTPRYLVIGTGKKITLECSQTMGHDKMYWYQQDPGMELHLIHYSYGVNSTEKGDLSSESTVSRIRTEHFPLTLESARPSHTSQYLCASSDRGGNQPQHFGDGTRLSIL.